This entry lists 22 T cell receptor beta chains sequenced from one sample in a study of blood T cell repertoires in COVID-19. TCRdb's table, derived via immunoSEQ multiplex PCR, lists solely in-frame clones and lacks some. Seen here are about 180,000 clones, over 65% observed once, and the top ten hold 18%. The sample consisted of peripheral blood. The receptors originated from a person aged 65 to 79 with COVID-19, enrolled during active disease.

The CDR3 protein is CATSRDPGEGNTIYF. CDR3 nucleotides: TGTGCCACCAGCAGAGATCCAGGGGAGGGAAACACCATATATTTT. J is TRBJ1-3 and V is TRBV15, with a possible D match to TRBD1 (6 bases). Germline V gene sequence: CDR1 LNHNV, CDR2 YYDKDF (reference sequence). This CDR3 has 15 residues. The V end was cut by 0 bases, the J end by 4 bases, with 10 bases between.

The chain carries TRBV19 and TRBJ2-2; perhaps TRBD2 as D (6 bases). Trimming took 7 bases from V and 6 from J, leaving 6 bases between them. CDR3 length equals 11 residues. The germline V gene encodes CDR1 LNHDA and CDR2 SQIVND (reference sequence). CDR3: CASTGAGELFF. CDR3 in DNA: TGTGCCAGTACGGGGGCCGGGGAGCTGTTTTTT.

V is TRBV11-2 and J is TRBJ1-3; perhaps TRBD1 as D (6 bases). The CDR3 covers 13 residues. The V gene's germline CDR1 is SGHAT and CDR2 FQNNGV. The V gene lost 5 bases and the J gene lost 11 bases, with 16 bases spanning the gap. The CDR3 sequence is CASSTRQESPIYF. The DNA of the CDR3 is TGTGCCAGCAGCACACGACAGGAAAGTCCCATATATTTT.

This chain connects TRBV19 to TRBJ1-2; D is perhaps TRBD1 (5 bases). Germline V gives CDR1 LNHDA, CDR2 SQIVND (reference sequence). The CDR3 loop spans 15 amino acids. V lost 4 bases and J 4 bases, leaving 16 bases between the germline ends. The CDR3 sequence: CASSTARGGSYGYTF. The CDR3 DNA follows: TGTGCCAGTAGTACGGCCCGGGGCGGGAGCTATGGCTACACCTTC.

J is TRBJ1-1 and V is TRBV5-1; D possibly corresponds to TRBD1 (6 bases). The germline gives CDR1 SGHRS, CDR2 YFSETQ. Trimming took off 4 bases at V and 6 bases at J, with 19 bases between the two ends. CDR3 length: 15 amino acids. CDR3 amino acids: CASSVNGQPSSEAFF. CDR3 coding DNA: TGCGCCAGCAGCGTCAACGGACAGCCGTCTTCTGAAGCTTTCTTT. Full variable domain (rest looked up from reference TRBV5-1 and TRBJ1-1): KAGVTQTPRYLIKTRGQQVTLSCSPISGHRSVSWYQQTPGQGLQFLFEYFSETQRNKGNFPGRFSGRQFSNSRSEMNVSTLELGDSALYLCASSVNGQPSSEAFFGQGTRLTVV.

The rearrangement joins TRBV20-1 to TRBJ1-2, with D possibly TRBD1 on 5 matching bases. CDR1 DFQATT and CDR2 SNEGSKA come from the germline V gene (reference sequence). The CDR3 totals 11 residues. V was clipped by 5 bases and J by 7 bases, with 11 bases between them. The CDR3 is CSAWAGPGYTF. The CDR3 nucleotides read TGCAGTGCTTGGGCAGGGCCTGGCTACACCTTC.

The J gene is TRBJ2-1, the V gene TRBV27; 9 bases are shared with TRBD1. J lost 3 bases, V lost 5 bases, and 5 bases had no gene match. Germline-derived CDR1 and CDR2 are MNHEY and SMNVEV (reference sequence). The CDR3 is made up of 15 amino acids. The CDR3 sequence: CASSPSTGGYNEQFF. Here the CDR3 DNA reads TGTGCCAGCAGTCCATCGACAGGGGGCTACAATGAGCAGTTCTTC.

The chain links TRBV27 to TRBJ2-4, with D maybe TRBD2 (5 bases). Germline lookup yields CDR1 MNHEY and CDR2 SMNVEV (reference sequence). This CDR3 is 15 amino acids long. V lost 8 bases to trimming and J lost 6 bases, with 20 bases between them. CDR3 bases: TGTGCCAGCTCGCCCCCCCTAGCATTAGGAAACATTCAGTACTTC. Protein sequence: CASSPPLALGNIQYF.

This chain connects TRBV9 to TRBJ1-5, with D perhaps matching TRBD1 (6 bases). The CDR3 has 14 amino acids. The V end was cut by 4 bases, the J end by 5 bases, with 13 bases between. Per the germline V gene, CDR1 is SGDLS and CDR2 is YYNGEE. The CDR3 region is CASSLTGVDQPQHF. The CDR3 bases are TGTGCCAGCAGCTTGACAGGCGTTGATCAGCCCCAGCATTTT.

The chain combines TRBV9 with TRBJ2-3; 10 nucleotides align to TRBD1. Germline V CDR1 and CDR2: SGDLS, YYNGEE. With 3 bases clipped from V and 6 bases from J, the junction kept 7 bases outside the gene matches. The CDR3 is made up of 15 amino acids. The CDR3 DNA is TGTGCCAGCAGCGCGGGGGGACAGGGGTTGGATACGCAGTATTTT. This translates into CASSAGGQGLDTQYF. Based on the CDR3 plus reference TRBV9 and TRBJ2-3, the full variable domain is DSGVTQTPKHLITATGQRVTLRCSPRSGDLSVYWYQQSLDQGLQFLIQYYNGEERAKGNILERFSAQQFPDLHSELNLSSLELGDSALYFCASSAGGQGLDTQYFGPGTRLTVL.

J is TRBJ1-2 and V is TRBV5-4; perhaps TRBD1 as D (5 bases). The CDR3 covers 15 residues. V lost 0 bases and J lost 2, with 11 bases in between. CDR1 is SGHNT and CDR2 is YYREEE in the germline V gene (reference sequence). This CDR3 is CASSLDLGQNYGYTF. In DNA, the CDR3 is TGTGCCAGCAGCTTGGACCTCGGACAAAACTATGGCTACACCTTC.

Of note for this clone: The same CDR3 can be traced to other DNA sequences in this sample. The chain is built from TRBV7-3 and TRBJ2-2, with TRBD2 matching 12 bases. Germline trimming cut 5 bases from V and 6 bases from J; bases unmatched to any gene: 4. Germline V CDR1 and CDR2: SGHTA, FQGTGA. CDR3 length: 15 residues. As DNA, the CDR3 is TGTGCCAGCAGCCCACTAGCGGGAGGTCCCGGGGAGCTGTTTTTT. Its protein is CASSPLAGGPGELFF.

This CDR3 reads CASSPTGVEAFF. The CDR3 coding sequence is TGTGCCAGTAGTCCCACGGGGGTCGAAGCTTTCTTT. The chain is built from TRBV19 and TRBJ1-1; a weak D match, TRBD1 (5 bases). Trimming took off 5 bases at V and 8 bases at J, with 12 bases between the two ends. The CDR3 loop spans 12 amino acids. Germline loops: CDR1 LNHDA, CDR2 SQIVND (reference sequence).

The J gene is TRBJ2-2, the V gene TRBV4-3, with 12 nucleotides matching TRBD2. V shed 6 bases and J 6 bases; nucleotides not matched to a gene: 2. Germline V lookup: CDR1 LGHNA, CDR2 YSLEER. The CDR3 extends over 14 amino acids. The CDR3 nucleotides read TGCGCCAGCAGTTCTAGCGGGAGGGCCGGGGAGCTGTTTTTT. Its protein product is CASSSSGRAGELFF.

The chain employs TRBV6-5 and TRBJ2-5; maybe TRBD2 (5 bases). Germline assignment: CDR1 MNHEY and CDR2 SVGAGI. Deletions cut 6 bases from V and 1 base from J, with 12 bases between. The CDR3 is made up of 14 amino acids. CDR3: CASRDGGFQETQYF. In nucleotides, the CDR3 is TGTGCCAGCAGGGACGGAGGATTCCAAGAGACCCAGTACTTC.

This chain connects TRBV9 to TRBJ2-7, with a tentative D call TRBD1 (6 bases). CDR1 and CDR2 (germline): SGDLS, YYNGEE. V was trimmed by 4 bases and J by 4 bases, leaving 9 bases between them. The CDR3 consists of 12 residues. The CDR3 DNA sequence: TGTGCCAGCAGCCCACAGGGATACGAGCAGTACTTC. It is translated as CASSPQGYEQYF.

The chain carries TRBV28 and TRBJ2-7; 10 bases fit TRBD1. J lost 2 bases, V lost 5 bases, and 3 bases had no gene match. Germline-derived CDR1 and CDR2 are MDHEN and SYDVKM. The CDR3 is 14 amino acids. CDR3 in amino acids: CASSRDRGTYEQYF. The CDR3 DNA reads TGTGCCAGCAGTAGGGACAGGGGTACCTACGAGCAGTACTTC.

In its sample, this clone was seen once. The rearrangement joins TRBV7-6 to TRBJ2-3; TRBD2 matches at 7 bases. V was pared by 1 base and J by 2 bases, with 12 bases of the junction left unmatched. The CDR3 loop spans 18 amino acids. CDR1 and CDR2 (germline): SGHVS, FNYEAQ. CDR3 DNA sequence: TGTGCCAGCAGCTTAGTAGGTCTCGAGCGGGACTACACAGATACGCAGTATTTT. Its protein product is CASSLVGLERDYTDTQYF. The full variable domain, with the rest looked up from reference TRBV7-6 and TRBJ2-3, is GAGVSQSPRYKVTKRGQDVALRCDPISGHVSLYWYRQALGQGPEFLTYFNYEAQQDKSGLPNDRFSAERPEGSISTLTIQRTEQRDSAMYRCASSLVGLERDYTDTQYFGPGTRLTVL.

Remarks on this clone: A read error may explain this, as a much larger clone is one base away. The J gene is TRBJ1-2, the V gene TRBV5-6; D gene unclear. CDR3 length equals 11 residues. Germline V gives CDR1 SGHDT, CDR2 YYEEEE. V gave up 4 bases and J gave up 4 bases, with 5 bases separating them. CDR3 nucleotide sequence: TGTGCCAGCAGCCCCGGCTATGGCTACACCTTC. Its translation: CASSPGYGYTF.

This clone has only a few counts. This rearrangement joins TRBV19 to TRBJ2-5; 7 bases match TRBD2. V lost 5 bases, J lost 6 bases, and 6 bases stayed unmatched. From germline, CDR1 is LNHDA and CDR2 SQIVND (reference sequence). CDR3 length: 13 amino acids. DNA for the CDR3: TGTGCCAGTAGTGGAGGCGGGAGTCAGACCCAGTACTTC. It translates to CASSGGGSQTQYF.

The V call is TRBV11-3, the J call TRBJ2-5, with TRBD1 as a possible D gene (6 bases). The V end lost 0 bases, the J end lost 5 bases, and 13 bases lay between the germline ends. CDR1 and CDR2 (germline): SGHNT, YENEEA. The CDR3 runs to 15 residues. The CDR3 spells CASSLDGSQGETQYF. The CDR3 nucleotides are TGTGCCAGCAGCTTAGATGGCTCCCAGGGGGAGACCCAGTACTTC.

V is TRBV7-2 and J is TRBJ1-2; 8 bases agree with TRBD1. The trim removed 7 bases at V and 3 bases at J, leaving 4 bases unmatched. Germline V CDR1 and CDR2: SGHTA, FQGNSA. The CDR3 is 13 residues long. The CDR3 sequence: CASKPTGDYGYTF. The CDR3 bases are TGTGCCAGCAAACCGACAGGGGACTATGGCTACACCTTC.